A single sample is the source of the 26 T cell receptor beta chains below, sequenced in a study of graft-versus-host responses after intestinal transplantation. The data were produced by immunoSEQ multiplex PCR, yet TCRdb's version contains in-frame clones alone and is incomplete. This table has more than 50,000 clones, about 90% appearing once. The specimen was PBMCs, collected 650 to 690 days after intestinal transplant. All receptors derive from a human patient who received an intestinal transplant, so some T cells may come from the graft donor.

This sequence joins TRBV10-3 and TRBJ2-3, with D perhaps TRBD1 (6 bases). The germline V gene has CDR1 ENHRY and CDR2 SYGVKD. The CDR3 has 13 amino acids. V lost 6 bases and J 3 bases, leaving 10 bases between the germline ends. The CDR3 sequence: CAISSGTTDTQYF. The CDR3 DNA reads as TGTGCCATCAGCTCCGGGACAACAGATACGCAGTATTTT.

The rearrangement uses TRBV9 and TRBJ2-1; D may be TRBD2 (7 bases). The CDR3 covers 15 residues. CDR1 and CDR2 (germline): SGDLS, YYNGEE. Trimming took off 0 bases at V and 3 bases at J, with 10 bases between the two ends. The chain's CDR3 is CASSVAGGRYNEQFF. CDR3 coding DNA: TGTGCCAGCAGCGTAGCGGGGGGCCGCTACAATGAGCAGTTCTTC.

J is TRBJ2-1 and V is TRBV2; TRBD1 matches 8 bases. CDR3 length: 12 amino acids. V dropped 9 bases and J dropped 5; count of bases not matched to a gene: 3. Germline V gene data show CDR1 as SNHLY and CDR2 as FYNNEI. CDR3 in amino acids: CARGQGDNEQFF. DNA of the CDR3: TGTGCCAGAGGACAGGGAGACAATGAGCAGTTCTTC.

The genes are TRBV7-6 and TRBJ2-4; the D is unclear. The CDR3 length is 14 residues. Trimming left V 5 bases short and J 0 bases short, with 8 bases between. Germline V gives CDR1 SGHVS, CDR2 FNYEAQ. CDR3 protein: CASSPTVAKNIQYF. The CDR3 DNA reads TGTGCCAGCAGCCCGACCGTAGCCAAAAACATTCAGTACTTC.

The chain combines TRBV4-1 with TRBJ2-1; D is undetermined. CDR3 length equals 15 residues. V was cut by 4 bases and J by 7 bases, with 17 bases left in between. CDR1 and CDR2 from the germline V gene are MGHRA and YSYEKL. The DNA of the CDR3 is TGCGCCAGCAGCCCGCTGCCGACTGGTGGGAATGAGCAGTTCTTC. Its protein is CASSPLPTGGNEQFF.

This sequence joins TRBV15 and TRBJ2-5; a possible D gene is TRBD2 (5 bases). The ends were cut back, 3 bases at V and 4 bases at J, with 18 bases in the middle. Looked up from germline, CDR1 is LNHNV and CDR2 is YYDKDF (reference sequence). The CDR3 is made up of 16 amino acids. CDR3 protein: CATSSYDGLGGETQYF. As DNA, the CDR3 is TGTGCCACCAGCAGCTACGACGGCCTCGGAGGAGAGACCCAGTACTTC.

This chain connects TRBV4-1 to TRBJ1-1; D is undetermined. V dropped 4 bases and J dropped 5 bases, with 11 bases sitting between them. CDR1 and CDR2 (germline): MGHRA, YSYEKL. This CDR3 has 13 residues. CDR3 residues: CASSLPRETEAFF. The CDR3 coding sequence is TGCGCCAGCAGCCTCCCGAGAGAAACTGAAGCTTTCTTT.

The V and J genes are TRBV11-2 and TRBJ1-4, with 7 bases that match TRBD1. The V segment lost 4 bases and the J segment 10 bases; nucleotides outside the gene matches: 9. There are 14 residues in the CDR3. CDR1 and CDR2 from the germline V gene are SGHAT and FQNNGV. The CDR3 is CASSSAGGLGKLFF. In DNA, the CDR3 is TGTGCCAGCAGCTCGGCAGGGGGGTTAGGAAAACTGTTTTTT.

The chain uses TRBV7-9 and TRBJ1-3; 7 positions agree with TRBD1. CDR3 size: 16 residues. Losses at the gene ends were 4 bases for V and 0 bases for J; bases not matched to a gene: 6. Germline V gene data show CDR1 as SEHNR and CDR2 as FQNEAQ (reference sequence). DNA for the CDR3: TGTGCCAGCAGCTCGGGACAGACCCTCTCTGGAAACACCATATATTTT. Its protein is CASSSGQTLSGNTIYF.

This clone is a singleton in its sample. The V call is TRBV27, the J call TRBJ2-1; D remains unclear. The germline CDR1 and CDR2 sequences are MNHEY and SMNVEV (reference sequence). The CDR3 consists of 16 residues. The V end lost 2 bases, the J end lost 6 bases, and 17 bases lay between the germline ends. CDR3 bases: TGTGCCAGCAGTTTAAGGCTAGATTTAACTGGCAATGAGCAGTTCTTC. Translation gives CASSLRLDLTGNEQFF.

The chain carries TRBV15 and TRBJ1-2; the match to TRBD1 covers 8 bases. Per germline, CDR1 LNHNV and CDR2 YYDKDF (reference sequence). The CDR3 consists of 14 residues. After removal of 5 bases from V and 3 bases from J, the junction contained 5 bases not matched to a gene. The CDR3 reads CATSLDRDDYGYTF. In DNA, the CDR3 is TGTGCCACCAGCCTGGACAGGGATGACTATGGCTACACCTTC.

CDR3 nucleotide sequence: TGTGCCAGCAGCGTAGCGGCGGGGGCCCCCTTAGGCAATGAGCAGTTCTTC. Protein sequence: CASSVAAGAPLGNEQFF. This chain links TRBV9 with TRBJ2-1; D perhaps matches TRBD2 (7 bases). This CDR3 is 17 amino acids long. Trimming removed 0 bases from V and 6 bases from J, with 19 bases in between. Per germline, CDR1 SGDLS and CDR2 YYNGEE.

The chain's CDR3 is CASSPVLLPGELFF. CDR3 nucleotide sequence: TGTGCCAGCTCACCAGTCCTACTCCCCGGGGAGCTGTTTTTT. The V and J genes are TRBV18 and TRBJ2-2; the D is unclear. The CDR3 totals 14 residues. Germline CDR1 KGHSH, CDR2 LQKENI. Trimming stripped 2 bases from V and 6 bases from J, with 10 bases between.

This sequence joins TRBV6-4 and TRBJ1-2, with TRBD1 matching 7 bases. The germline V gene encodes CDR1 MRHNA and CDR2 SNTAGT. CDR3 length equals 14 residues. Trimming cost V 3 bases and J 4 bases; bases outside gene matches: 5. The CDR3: CASSEGDSLYGYTF. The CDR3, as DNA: TGTGCCAGCAGTGAAGGGGACAGCCTCTATGGCTACACCTTC.

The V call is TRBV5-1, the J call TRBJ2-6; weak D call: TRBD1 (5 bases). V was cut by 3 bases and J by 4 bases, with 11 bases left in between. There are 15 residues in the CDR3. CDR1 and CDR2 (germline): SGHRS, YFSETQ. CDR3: CASSSRQSGANVLTF. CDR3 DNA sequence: TGCGCCAGCAGCTCGAGACAGTCCGGGGCCAACGTCCTGACTTTC.

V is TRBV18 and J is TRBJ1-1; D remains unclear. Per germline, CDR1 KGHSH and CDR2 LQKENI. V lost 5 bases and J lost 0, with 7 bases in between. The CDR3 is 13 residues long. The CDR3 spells CASSETVNTEAFF. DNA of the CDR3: TGTGCCAGCTCAGAGACGGTGAACACTGAAGCTTTCTTT. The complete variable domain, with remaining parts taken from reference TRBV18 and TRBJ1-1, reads NAGVMQNPRHLVRRRGQEARLRCSPMKGHSHVYWYRQLPEEGLKFMVYLQKENIIDESGMPKERFSAEFPKEGPSILRIQQVVRGDSAAYFCASSETVNTEAFFGQGTRLTVV.

The CDR3 sequence: CASSPRDSSSYEQYF. Written as DNA, the CDR3 is TGTGCCAGCAGCCCCCGGGACAGCAGCTCCTACGAGCAGTACTTC. The V gene is TRBV7-2, the J gene TRBJ2-7, with 7 bases that match TRBD1. The CDR3 sequence is 15 residues long. Germline loops: CDR1 SGHTA, CDR2 FQGNSA. After removal of 5 bases from V and 0 bases from J, the junction contained 7 bases not matched to a gene.

In DNA form, the CDR3 reads TGTGCCAGCAGTGAAAGAGACGGGACTATAGATTCACCCCTCCACTTT. This translates into CASSERDGTIDSPLHF. The chain links TRBV6-1 to TRBJ1-6; a possible D gene is TRBD1 (5 bases). The CDR3 covers 16 residues. V was shortened by 2 bases and J by 8 bases, with 16 bases between the two germline ends. Germline V gene lookup returns CDR1 MNHNS and CDR2 SASEGT.

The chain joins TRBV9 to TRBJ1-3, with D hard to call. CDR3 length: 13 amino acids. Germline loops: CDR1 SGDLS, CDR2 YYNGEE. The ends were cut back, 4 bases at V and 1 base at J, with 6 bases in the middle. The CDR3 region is CASSPSSGNTIYF. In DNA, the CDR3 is TGTGCCAGCAGCCCGAGTTCTGGAAACACCATATATTTT. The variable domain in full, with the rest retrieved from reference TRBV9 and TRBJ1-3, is DSGVTQTPKHLITATGQRVTLRCSPRSGDLSVYWYQQSLDQGLQFLIQYYNGEERAKGNILERFSAQQFPDLHSELNLSSLELGDSALYFCASSPSSGNTIYFGEGSWLTVV.

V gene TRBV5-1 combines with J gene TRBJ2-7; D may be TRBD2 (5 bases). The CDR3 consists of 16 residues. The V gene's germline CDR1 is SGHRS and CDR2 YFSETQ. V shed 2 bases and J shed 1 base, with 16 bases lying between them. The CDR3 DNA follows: TGCGCCAGCAGCTTCGATAGCGACCACATTTCCTACGAGCAGTACTTC. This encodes CASSFDSDHISYEQYF.

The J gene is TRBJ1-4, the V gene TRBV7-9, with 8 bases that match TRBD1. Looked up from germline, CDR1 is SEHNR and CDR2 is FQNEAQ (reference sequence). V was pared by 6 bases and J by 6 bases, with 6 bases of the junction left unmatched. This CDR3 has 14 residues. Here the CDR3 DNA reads TGTGCCAGCAGACCTCAGGGGGCGTATGAAAAACTGTTTTTT. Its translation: CASRPQGAYEKLFF.

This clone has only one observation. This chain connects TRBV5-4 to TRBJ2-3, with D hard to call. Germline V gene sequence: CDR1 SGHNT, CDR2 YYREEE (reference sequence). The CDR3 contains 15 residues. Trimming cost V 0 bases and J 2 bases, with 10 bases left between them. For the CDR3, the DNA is TGTGCCAGCAGCTTGGTCCCGGGCCCCACAGATACGCAGTATTTT. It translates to CASSLVPGPTDTQYF.

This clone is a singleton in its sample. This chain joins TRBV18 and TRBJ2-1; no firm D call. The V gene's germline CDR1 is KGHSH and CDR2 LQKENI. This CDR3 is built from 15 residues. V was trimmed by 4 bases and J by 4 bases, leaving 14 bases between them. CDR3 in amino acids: CASSHPYSSYNEQFF. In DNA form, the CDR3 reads TGTGCCAGCTCACACCCATATAGCTCGTACAATGAGCAGTTCTTC.

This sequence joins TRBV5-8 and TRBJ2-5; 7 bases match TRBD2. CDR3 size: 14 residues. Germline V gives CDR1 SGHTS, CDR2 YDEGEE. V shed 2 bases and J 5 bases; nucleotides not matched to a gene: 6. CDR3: CASSFSSGAETQYF. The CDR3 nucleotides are TGTGCCAGCAGCTTTTCTAGCGGTGCGGAGACCCAGTACTTC.

CDR3: CASRDRSYQPQHF. CDR3 nucleotide sequence: TGTGCCAGTAGGGACAGGAGTTATCAGCCCCAGCATTTT. The chain recombines TRBV19 with TRBJ1-5; TRBD1 matches 7 bases. Germline assignment: CDR1 LNHDA and CDR2 SQIVND (reference sequence). V was clipped by 6 bases and J by 5 bases; unmatched bases: 4. The CDR3 length is 13 residues.

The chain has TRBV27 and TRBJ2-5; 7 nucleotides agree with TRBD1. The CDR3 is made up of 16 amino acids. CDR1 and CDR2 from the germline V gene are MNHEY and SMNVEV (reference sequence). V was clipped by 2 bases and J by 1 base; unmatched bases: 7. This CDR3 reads CASSLVWGQPQETQYF. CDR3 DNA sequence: TGTGCCAGCAGTTTAGTTTGGGGACAGCCCCAAGAGACCCAGTACTTC.